Below are 11 T cell receptor beta chains sequenced from a single sample in a study of cytomegalovirus exposure and HLA in healthy donors (dated by TCRdb to about 2017). Library construction relied on the immunoSEQ multiplex PCR assay. For the multiplex PCR, a mixture combining 60 forward primers for TCR Vbeta segments and 13 reverse primers for TCR Jbeta segments was used. TCRdb obtained this table from immuneACCESS and retained in-frame rearrangements with V and J assigned. These tables miss some clones; where compared with another copy, unresolved V genes account for less than half of the shortfall, and the remainder is unexplained. The table for this sample lists about 160,000 clones; approximately 80% of them were counted only once. The ten largest clonotypes hold around 4.3% of the sample. The sample consisted of PBMCs. These receptor sequences come from a man aged 30-40 years in good health and CMV-seronegative.

This clone was seen a single time. This chain's CDR3 is CASSPQGPRSYEQYF. CDR3 DNA: TGTGCCAGCAGTCCACAGGGGCCCCGGTCCTACGAGCAGTACTTC. V usage is TRBV28 and J usage is TRBJ2-7; 7 nucleotides match TRBD1. V lost 5 bases to trimming and J lost 1 base; unmatched junction nucleotides: 8. Germline V lookup: CDR1 MDHEN, CDR2 SYDVKM. This CDR3 contains 15 residues. Filled out from reference TRBV28 and TRBJ2-7, the complete variable domain reads DVKVTQSSRYLVKRTGEKVFLECVQDMDHENMFWYRQDPGLGLRLIYFSYDVKMKEKGDIPEGYSVSREKKERFSLILESASTNQTSMYLCASSPQGPRSYEQYFGPGTRLTVT.

The rearrangement uses TRBV29-1 and TRBJ1-2; the match to TRBD1 covers 10 bases. The CDR3 consists of 13 residues. J lost 2 bases, V lost 3 bases, and 0 bases had no gene match. CDR1 and CDR2 (germline): SQVTM, ANQGSEA. The CDR3 sequence is CSVEDRGNYGYTF. The CDR3 DNA reads as TGCAGCGTTGAGGACAGGGGGAACTATGGCTACACCTTC.

This clone has only one observation. This chain joins TRBV5-1 and TRBJ2-7; 9 bases align to TRBD1. Germline V lookup: CDR1 SGHRS, CDR2 YFSETQ. V shed 5 bases, J shed 4 bases, and the junction held 7 bases outside the gene matches. There are 14 residues in the CDR3. The CDR3, as DNA: TGCGCCAGCAGACCTTGGACAGGGGATTACGAGCAGTACTTC. It translates to CASRPWTGDYEQYF. Together with reference TRBV5-1 and TRBJ2-7, the CDR3 gives the full variable domain: KAGVTQTPRYLIKTRGQQVTLSCSPISGHRSVSWYQQTPGQGLQFLFEYFSETQRNKGNFPGRFSGRQFSNSRSEMNVSTLELGDSALYLCASRPWTGDYEQYFGPGTRLTVT.

This chain connects TRBV5-6 to TRBJ1-3; the D is unclear. This CDR3 has 16 amino acids. From germline, CDR1 is SGHDT and CDR2 YYEEEE. The ends were cut back, 3 bases at V and 4 bases at J, with 17 bases in the middle. The CDR3 DNA reads TGTGCCAGCAGCTGGATGACTGGACTAATCGGAAACACCATATATTTT. This sequence encodes CASSWMTGLIGNTIYF.

The chain joins TRBV25-1 to TRBJ2-5; 7 nucleotides line up with TRBD2. V dropped 1 base and J dropped 5; count of bases not matched to a gene: 4. The CDR3 extends over 14 amino acids. In germline, CDR1 is MGHDK, CDR2 SYGVNS. CDR3 nucleotide sequence: TGTGCCAGCAGTGAATTTCGGCGGGGGGAGACCCAGTACTTC. It yields the protein CASSEFRRGETQYF.

The chain has TRBV28 and TRBJ2-3, with D tentatively TRBD1 (5 bases). V lost 5 bases to trimming and J lost 5 bases, with 20 bases between them. This CDR3 contains 16 residues. Looked up from germline, CDR1 is MDHEN and CDR2 is SYDVKM. CDR3 in amino acids: CASSPRAGPDLDTQYF. CDR3 sequence (DNA): TGTGCCAGCAGTCCCCGGGCAGGGCCAGACTTAGATACGCAGTATTTT.

The J gene is TRBJ2-1, the V gene TRBV20-1; 7 bases are a match to TRBD1. The V gene's germline CDR1 is DFQATT and CDR2 SNEGSKA (reference sequence). The V and J ends lost 4 bases and 8 bases, in that order; junction bases with no gene match: 2. The CDR3 is 11 amino acids. DNA of the CDR3: TGCAGTGCTAATCAGGGGGATGAGCAGTTCTTC. Protein sequence: CSANQGDEQFF.

The CDR3 DNA sequence: TGCAGTGTTGAGCTGGCGGGCGAGCAGTACTTC. It yields the protein CSVELAGEQYF. The chain recombines TRBV20-1 with TRBJ2-7; D is perhaps TRBD2 (5 bases). CDR1 and CDR2 from the germline V gene are DFQATT and SNEGSKA (reference sequence). Trimming shortened V by 7 bases and J by 6 bases, and 13 bases separated the two germline ends. The CDR3 loop spans 11 amino acids.

DNA of the CDR3: TGCGCCAGCAGCCAAGGGGTTAGGGACAGCGGTGGCTACACCTTC. This translates into CASSQGVRDSGGYTF. This rearrangement joins TRBV4-3 to TRBJ1-2, with TRBD1 identical over 7 bases. CDR3 length: 15 residues. CDR1 and CDR2 (germline): LGHNA, YSLEER. V dropped 1 base and J dropped 7; count of bases not matched to a gene: 9.

V is TRBV19 and J is TRBJ1-1; 8 bases match TRBD1. The J segment lost 6 bases and the V segment lost 8 bases, leaving 2 bases of the junction unmatched. CDR1 LNHDA and CDR2 SQIVND come from the germline V gene (reference sequence). This CDR3 spans 11 amino acids. Here the CDR3 DNA reads TGTGCCAGTCGGACAGGGCCTGAAGCTTTCTTT. Translated: CASRTGPEAFF.

J is TRBJ2-7 and V is TRBV5-1; no clear D. The length of the CDR3 is 9 residues. Germline lookup yields CDR1 SGHRS and CDR2 YFSETQ. V was cut by 9 bases and J by 4 bases, with 5 bases left in between. The CDR3 DNA reads TGCGCCACCCATTACGAGCAGTACTTC. It specifies CATHYEQYF.